In this sample, the clone carrying this T cell receptor (beta chain) turned up many times. As yet, its antigen is unknown. Thyroid surgery took place with no prior treatment in any patient. This record belongs to a study of metastatic and nonmetastatic thyroid tumors. On the study more broadly: Repertoire comparisons spanned blood and tumor or nodule tissue from malignant and benign thyroid patients.

Overall study findings and caveats: In blood and tumor, TCR beta diversity was reportedly significantly higher in malignant thyroid tumors than in benign nodules.

Authors' analysis steps: CDR3 was compared across clinicopathological groups, and the resulting differences were used to build a distant-metastasis classifier for papillary thyroid cancer. Via MiXCR, TCRdb re-called the PCR reads. The V and J calls follow TCRdb's processing rather than the paper's. The sample shows some 84,000 clones, around 7.8% of them seen only once. The V end lost 0 bases, the J end lost 0 bases, and 6 bases lay between the germline ends. This CDR3 contains 16 residues. The germline gives CDR1 MNHEY, CDR2 SVGAGI. The clonotype originates from a female donor with papillary thyroid cancer or a benign thyroid nodule (not recorded which). Some clones in this sample may be carry-over from other donors' samples. This sequence joins TRBV6-5 and TRBJ2-6, with D unresolved. Sequencing was performed on blood. The chain's CDR3 is CASSYSTDSGANVLTF. CDR3 sequence (DNA): TGTGCCAGCAGTTACTCCACTGACTCTGGGGCCAACGTCCTGACTTTC.